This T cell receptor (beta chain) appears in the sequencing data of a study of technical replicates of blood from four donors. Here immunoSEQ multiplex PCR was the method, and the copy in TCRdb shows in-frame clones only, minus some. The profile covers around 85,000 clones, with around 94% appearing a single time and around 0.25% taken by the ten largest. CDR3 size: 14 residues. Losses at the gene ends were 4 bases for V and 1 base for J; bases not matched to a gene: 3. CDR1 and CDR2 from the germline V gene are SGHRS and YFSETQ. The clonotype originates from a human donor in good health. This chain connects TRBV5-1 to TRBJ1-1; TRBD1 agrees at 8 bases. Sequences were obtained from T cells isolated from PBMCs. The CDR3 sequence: CASSIDRGNTEAFF. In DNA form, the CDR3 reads TGCGCCAGCAGCATCGACAGGGGGAACACTGAAGCTTTCTTT. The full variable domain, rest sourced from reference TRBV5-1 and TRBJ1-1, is KAGVTQTPRYLIKTRGQQVTLSCSPISGHRSVSWYQQTPGQGLQFLFEYFSETQRNKGNFPGRFSGRQFSNSRSEMNVSTLELGDSALYLCASSIDRGNTEAFFGQGTRLTVV.